This TCR beta chain was identified during a study of blood T cell repertoires in COVID-19. Background on the study: The United States, Italy and Spain supplied acute and convalescent COVID-19 samples.

V shed 4 bases, J shed 3 bases, and the junction held 6 bases outside the gene matches. The CDR3 extends over 15 amino acids. Germline-derived CDR1 and CDR2 are SGHRS and YFSETQ. Methods used by the authors: For nucleated cells, counts were estimated from reference gene primer amplification. TCRdb keeps only in-frame clones here, not all; method: immunoSEQ multiplex PCR. For V, J and clone size, that table is used; D and trimming come from the DNA. Of fewer than 300,000 clones listed, approximately 90% are singletons. The source is a woman aged 25 to 39 with COVID-19, enrolled during active disease. Material: peripheral blood. The chain recombines TRBV5-1 with TRBJ2-5; 10 bases fit TRBD2. The CDR3 here is CASSLGGLAEETQYF. CDR3 nucleotides: TGCGCCAGCAGCCTTGGTGGACTAGCGGAAGAGACCCAGTACTTC.